This T cell receptor (beta chain) emerged from a study of OX40 agonist ivuxolimab in advanced cancers. Study conclusions and caveats: Not determined was the antigen specificity of the expanded peripheral T cells.

Germline assignment: CDR1 SEHNR and CDR2 FQNEAQ (reference sequence). CDR3 length: 17 amino acids. V dropped 0 bases and J dropped 0 bases, with 13 bases sitting between them. A note on this clone: Its antigen is unknown.

Using immunoSEQ multiplex PCR, the repertoire was profiled, and TCRdb retains in-frame clones only, with some absent. The sample includes around 60,000 clones, under 90% of them seen just once. The V and J genes are TRBV7-9 and TRBJ2-3, with TRBD2 as a possible D gene (5 bases). The sample consisted of CD4+ or CD8+ T cells sorted from blood, taken in a trial of the OX40 agonist ivuxolimab. The clonotype comes from an adult with an advanced solid tumor such as melanoma, head and neck, liver or kidney cancer. The CDR3 protein is CASSLAHGVVSTDTQYF. CDR3 nucleotide sequence: TGTGCCAGCAGCTTAGCGCACGGGGTAGTTAGCACAGATACGCAGTATTTT.